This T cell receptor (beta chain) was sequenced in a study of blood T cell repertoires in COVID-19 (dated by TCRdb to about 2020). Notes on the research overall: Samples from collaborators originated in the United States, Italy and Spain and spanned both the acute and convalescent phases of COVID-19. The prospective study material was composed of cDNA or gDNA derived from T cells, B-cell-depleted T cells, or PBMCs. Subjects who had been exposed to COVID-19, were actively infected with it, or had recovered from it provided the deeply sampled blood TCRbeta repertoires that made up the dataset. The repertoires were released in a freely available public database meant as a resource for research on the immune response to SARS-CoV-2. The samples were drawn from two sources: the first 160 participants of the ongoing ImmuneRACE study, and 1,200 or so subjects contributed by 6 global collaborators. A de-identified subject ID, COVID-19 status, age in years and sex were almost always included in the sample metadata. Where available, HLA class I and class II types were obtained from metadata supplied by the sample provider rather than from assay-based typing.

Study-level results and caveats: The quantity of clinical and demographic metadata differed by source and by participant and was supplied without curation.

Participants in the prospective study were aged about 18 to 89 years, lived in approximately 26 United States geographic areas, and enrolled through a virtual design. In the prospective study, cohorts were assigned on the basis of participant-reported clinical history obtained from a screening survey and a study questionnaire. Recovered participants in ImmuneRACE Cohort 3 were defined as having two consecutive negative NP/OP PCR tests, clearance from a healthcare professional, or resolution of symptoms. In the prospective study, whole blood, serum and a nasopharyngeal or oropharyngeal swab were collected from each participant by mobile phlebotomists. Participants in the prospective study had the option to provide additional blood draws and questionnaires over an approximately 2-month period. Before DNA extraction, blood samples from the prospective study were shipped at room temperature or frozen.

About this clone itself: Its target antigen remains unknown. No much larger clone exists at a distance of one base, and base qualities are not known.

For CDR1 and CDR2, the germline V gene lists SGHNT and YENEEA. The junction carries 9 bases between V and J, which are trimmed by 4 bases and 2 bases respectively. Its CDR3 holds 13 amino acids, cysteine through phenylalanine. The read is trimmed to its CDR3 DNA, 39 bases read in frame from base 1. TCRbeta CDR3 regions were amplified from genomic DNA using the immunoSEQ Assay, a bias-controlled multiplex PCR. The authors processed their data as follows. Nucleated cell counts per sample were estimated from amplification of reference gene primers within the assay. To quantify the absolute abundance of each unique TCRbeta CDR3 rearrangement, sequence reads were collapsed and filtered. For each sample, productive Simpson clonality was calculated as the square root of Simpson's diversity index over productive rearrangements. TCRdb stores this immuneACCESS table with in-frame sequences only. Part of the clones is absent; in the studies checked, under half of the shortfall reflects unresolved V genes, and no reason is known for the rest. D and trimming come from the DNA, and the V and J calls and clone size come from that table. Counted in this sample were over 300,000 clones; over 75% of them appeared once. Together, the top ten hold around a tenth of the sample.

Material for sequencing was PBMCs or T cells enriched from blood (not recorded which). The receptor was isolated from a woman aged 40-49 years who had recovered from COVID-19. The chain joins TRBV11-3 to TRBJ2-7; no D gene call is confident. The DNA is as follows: TGTGCCAGCAGCTATAGTAGTACCTACGAGCAGTACTTC. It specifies CASSYSSTYEQYF.